This TCR beta chain was captured in a study of shared clonotypes between healthy human individuals. Study-level findings and limits: What rarefaction showed was incomplete sorted-subset sequencing despite large depth.

This CDR3 comprises 15 residues. The V gene end was trimmed by 7 bases and the J gene end by 3 bases; junction bases not matched to a gene: 8. Germline CDR1 and CDR2: SGHRS and YFSETQ. Every subset's genomic DNA went evenly onto several immunoSEQ plates. TCRdb's copy holds only in-frame clones and misses some; the assay was immunoSEQ multiplex PCR. Of hundreds of thousands of clones in the sample, 90% to 97% were seen once. As to this clone: Its cognate antigen is unknown.

Naivety among CD8 cells was defined by CD45RO negativity and positive CCR7 selection, thereby excluding terminally differentiated effector memory CD45RA+ cells. This TCR was sampled from a woman in her 30s in good health. V is TRBV5-1 and J is TRBJ2-1, with 9 bases lining up with TRBD2. Sequencing used naive CD8+ T cells sorted from blood. The CDR3 loop reads CASATSGRVYNEQFF. Written as DNA, the CDR3 is TGCGCCAGCGCTACTAGCGGGCGGGTCTACAATGAGCAGTTCTTC.